Listed below are T cell receptor beta chains from one sample, sequenced in a study of T cells in Graves' hyperthyroidism and ophthalmopathy. TCRdb independently ran MiXCR on the multiplex PCR reads; one entry per CDR3 protein. Among 400,000 to 550,000 distinct CDR3 sequences listed, around a quarter were seen once. Sequencing was carried out using blood. These receptors originate from a woman under 40 with Graves' ophthalmopathy. CDR3s include the opening cysteine and the closing phenylalanine or tryptophan. A D gene is named only where the DNA matches it firmly. Clone sizes are given selectively: once, few, many, or a class where the clone is expanded.

v_gene	d_gene	abundance	j_gene	CDR3nt	CDR3aa
TRBV7-2	.	.	TRBJ2-7	TGTGCCAGCAGTGTTAGTTCCTTTTGGGGGAGTTTCGGCTCCTACGAGCAGTACTTC	CASSVSSFWGSFGSYEQYF
TRBV15	.	many	TRBJ1-5	TGTGCCACCAGTGTCGGGACAAGAGAAAATCAGCCCCAGCATTTT	CATSVGTRENQPQHF
TRBV2	.	.	TRBJ1-6	TGTGCCAGCACTTGGTTTTACTCCTATAATTCACCCCTCCACTTT	CASTWFYSYNSPLHF
TRBV20-1	.	few	TRBJ2-7	TGCAGTGTTCTAGACAGCTCCTACGAGCAGTACTTC	CSVLDSSYEQYF
TRBV20-1	.	many	TRBJ1-2	TGCAGTGCTAGAGATGGGGGCTACACCTTC	CSARDGGYTF
TRBV20-1	TRBD1	many	TRBJ2-2	TGCAGTGCTAGCCGGGACAGGGGGCAAACCGGGGAGCTGTTTTTT	CSASRDRGQTGELFF
TRBV20-1	TRBD1	.	TRBJ2-7	TGCAGTGCTGGATCCCTCGGGACAGAGTCCTACGAGCAGTACTTC	CSAGSLGTESYEQYF
TRBV6-1	.	.	TRBJ1-2	TGTGCCAGCAGTCGGGCGGGGACGGGCCCCCCCTTGGGCTACACCTTC	CASSRAGTGPPLGYTF
TRBV28	.	many	TRBJ2-7	TGTGCCAGCAGACCTGGGACACCCTACGAGCAGTACTTC	CASRPGTPYEQYF
TRBV7-8	.	.	TRBJ1-6	TGTGCCAGCAGGCCTGGGGTCCCAGGGAACTATAATTCACCCCTCCACTTT	CASRPGVPGNYNSPLHF
TRBV27	.	few	TRBJ2-7	TGTGCCAGCAGCCCGGCTTCTACGCCTCTAATCCGCTACGAGCAGTACTTC	CASSPASTPLIRYEQYF
TRBV5-1	.	.	TRBJ2-7	TGCGCCAGCAGTCTGAGTTTTCGCACTTACTACGAGCAGTACTTC	CASSLSFRTYYEQYF
TRBV30	.	many	TRBJ2-5	TGTGCCTGGAGTGTGATGGGACAAGAGACCCAGTACTTC	CAWSVMGQETQYF
TRBV27	TRBD1	many	TRBJ1-5	TGTGCCAGCAGCCGGGACAGCCATATTCAGCCCCAGCATTTT	CASSRDSHIQPQHF
TRBV10-3	.	.	TRBJ2-7	TGTGCCATCAGTGTTTTGGAGGACTACGAGCAGTACTTC	CAISVLEDYEQYF
TRBV29-1	TRBD1	.	TRBJ1-3	TGCAGCGTTGAGGAGATGGGACAGGGCCCTGGAAACACCATATATTTT	CSVEEMGQGPGNTIYF
TRBV12-3/TRBV12-4	.	many	TRBJ1-1	TGTGCCAGCAGCTCCACAGGGTTTGGTCGAGAAGCTTTCTTT	CASSSTGFGREAFF
TRBV11-2	TRBD1	many	TRBJ2-7	TGTGCCAGCACGCAGGGGGCTGGGTACGAGCAGTACTTC	CASTQGAGYEQYF
TRBV6-1	.	.	TRBJ2-7	TGTGCCAGCAGAGAGGGGGGTCCCCACGAGCAGTACTTC	CASREGGPHEQYF
TRBV19	TRBD1	many	TRBJ2-5	TGTGCCAGTAGTATGACAGGGCGGCAAGAGACCCAGTACTTC	CASSMTGRQETQYF
TRBV12-5	.	many	TRBJ2-3	TGTGCTAGTGGTTTGGTTCAGGGTGGCGCAGATACGCAGTATTTT	CASGLVQGGADTQYF
TRBV3-1	.	.	TRBJ1-2	TGTGCCAGCAGCCCTTACCCCAGGTCTGGCTACACCTTC	CASSPYPRSGYTF
TRBV3-1	TRBD1	many	TRBJ2-7	TGTGCCAGCAGCCAAGGCCGGGACAGATATTACGAGCAGTACTTC	CASSQGRDRYYEQYF
TRBV28	.	many	TRBJ2-7	TGTGCCAGCAGTTTTTACAGCTACGAGCAGTACTTC	CASSFYSYEQYF
TRBV6-1	.	.	TRBJ2-5	TGTGCCAGCACCACCGACTCCCAGACCCAGTACTTC	CASTTDSQTQYF
TRBV20-1	.	many	TRBJ1-5	TGCAGTGCGCTTGCAGGGATAAGGTCTCGAATTCGCAATCAGCCCCAGCATTTT	CSALAGIRSRIRNQPQHF
TRBV6-1	.	.	TRBJ1-2	TGTGCCAGCACTGGGGACGCCGGGGGGGGAACTAACTATGGCTACACCTTC	CASTGDAGGGTNYGYTF
TRBV6-5	TRBD2	many	TRBJ2-7	TGTGCCAGCAGTCCACTAGCGGGGGGAGCATACGAGCAGTACTTC	CASSPLAGGAYEQYF
TRBV29-1	.	few	TRBJ2-7	TGCAGCGTCATACAGGGCCCTCCTGGCGAGCAGTACTTC	CSVIQGPPGEQYF
TRBV6-6	.	many	TRBJ2-7	TGTGCCAGCAGTTACGTGTGGGGCAGATCGGGGATCGGCGCCTACGAGCAGTACTTC	CASSYVWGRSGIGAYEQYF
TRBV12-3/TRBV12-4	TRBD1	many	TRBJ1-2	TGTGCCAGCAGTTCTCCCAAGACAGGGAGCTATGGCTACACCTTC	CASSSPKTGSYGYTF
TRBV15	.	many	TRBJ1-5	TGTGCCACCAGCAGAGGCGCGAGCAATCAGCCCCAGCATTTT	CATSRGASNQPQHF
TRBV7-3	.	many	TRBJ2-3	TGTGCCAGCAGCTTAATTGGTAGGGCAGATACGCAGTATTTT	CASSLIGRADTQYF
TRBV6-1	TRBD1	.	TRBJ1-2	TGTGCCAGCCTTCAAACGGGGGGACAGAGGGGCTACACCTTC	CASLQTGGQRGYTF
TRBV12-3/TRBV12-4	.	many	TRBJ1-2	TGTGCCAGCAGTTTAAAAAGGCTGGCGTCACGGAATGGCTACACCTTC	CASSLKRLASRNGYTF
TRBV2	TRBD1	many	TRBJ1-4	TGTGCCAGCAGATCCTCCCGACAGGGCCGATATGAAAAACTGTTTTTT	CASRSSRQGRYEKLFF
TRBV7-2	.	many	TRBJ2-5	TGTGCCAGCAGCTTTAACGCAGGGCTAGAGACCCAGTACTTC	CASSFNAGLETQYF
TRBV11-2	TRBD1	.	TRBJ1-2	TGTGCCAGCAGCTCGCGGGACAGGGATGGCAACTATGGCTACACCTTC	CASSSRDRDGNYGYTF
TRBV12-3/TRBV12-4	.	many	TRBJ2-7	TGTGCCAGCAGTTTTCGCAACAAATTTGGGATCCTCGAGCAGTACTTC	CASSFRNKFGILEQYF
TRBV7-9	.	.	TRBJ1-1	TGTGCCAGCAGCGTCGACGCTAGAAGCACTGAAGCTTTCTTT	CASSVDARSTEAFF
TRBV25-1	.	many	TRBJ1-1	TGTGCCAGCAGTGAGTCGGGGGTAGCTTTCTTT	CASSESGVAFF
TRBV4-1	.	.	TRBJ1-3	TGCGCCAGCAGCCAAGTAGACTCTGGAAACACCATATATTTT	CASSQVDSGNTIYF
TRBV9	TRBD2	few	TRBJ2-2	TGTGCCAGCAGCCCCTTCATCACGGGGGGAGGTACCGGGGAGCTGTTTTTT	CASSPFITGGGTGELFF
TRBV12-3/TRBV12-4	TRBD1	many	TRBJ2-5	TGTGCCAGCAAGGGGACAGTACAAGAGACCCAGTACTTC	CASKGTVQETQYF
TRBV12-3/TRBV12-4	.	.	TRBJ1-5	TGTGCCAGCAGTCCTCGGGGAACGGCTCAGCCCCAGCATTTT	CASSPRGTAQPQHF
TRBV4-1	.	many	TRBJ2-2	TGCGCCAGCAGCCAAGGGAGGGGGAACAGGGTGTCCGGGGAGCTGTTTTTT	CASSQGRGNRVSGELFF
TRBV5-1	.	.	TRBJ1-1	TGCGCCAGCAGCGATAGGGTCGGGAACACTGAAGCTTTCTTT	CASSDRVGNTEAFF
TRBV15	.	.	TRBJ1-1	TGTGCCACCAGCGTCCGCGTGAACACTGAAGCTTTCTTT	CATSVRVNTEAFF
TRBV6-1	.	many	TRBJ2-7	TGTGCCAGCAGTGAAAGGGTGGGGGGCCTATCCTACGAGCAGTACTTC	CASSERVGGLSYEQYF
TRBV12-3/TRBV12-4	.	many	TRBJ1-2	TGTGCCAGCAGCCCAACTCCTTCAAGAAACTATGGCTACACCTTC	CASSPTPSRNYGYTF
TRBV20-1	TRBD2	.	TRBJ2-7	TGCAGTGCTAGAACTCTAGCGGGAGCCCTCCACGAGCAGTACTTC	CSARTLAGALHEQYF
TRBV12-5	TRBD1	.	TRBJ2-5	TGTGCTAGTGGTCCTGGACAGGCATTGGAGACCCAGTACTTC	CASGPGQALETQYF
TRBV11-2	TRBD2	few	TRBJ2-7	TGTGCCAGCAGCACAGCGGGAGGGGCCTACGAGCAGTACTTC	CASSTAGGAYEQYF
TRBV28	.	many	TRBJ1-2	TGTGCCAGCATACGTCTGGGGACTTATGGCTACACCTTC	CASIRLGTYGYTF
TRBV6-4	.	few	TRBJ1-2	TGTGCTAGCGGACCTCGACATGGAGGCAACTATGGCTACACCTTC	CASGPRHGGNYGYTF